This TCR beta chain was identified during a study of blood T cell repertoires in COVID-19. Turning to the study itself: The origin of the acute and convalescent COVID-19 samples was the United States, Italy and Spain. T cells, B-cell-depleted T cells, or PBMCs supplied cDNA or gDNA.

The germline V and J ends were trimmed by 0 bases and 2 bases, with 8 bases remaining between them. Germline CDR1 reads GTSNPN; CDR2 reads SVGIG (reference sequence). The CDR3 loop spans 14 amino acids. TCRdb's copy holds only in-frame clones and misses some; the assay was immunoSEQ multiplex PCR. The sample lists about 200,000 clones; about 90% were seen once. The sample consisted of PBMCs or T cells enriched from blood (not recorded which). The V and J genes are TRBV30 and TRBJ1-5; the D is unclear. The sequence was collected from a man aged 30 to 39 who had recovered from COVID-19. The CDR3 is CAWSVHARNQPQHF. CDR3 DNA: TGTGCCTGGAGTGTACACGCTCGCAATCAGCCCCAGCATTTT.